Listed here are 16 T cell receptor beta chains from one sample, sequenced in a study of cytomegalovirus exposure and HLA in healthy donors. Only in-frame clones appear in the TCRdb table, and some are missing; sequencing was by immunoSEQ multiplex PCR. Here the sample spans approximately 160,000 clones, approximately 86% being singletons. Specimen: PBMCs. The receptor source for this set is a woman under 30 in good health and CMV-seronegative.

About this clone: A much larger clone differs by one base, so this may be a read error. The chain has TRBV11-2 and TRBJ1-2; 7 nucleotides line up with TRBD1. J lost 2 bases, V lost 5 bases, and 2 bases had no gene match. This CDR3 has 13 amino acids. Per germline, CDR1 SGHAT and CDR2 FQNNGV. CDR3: CASSPGQNYGYTF. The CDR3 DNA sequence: TGTGCCAGCAGCCCGGGACAGAACTATGGCTACACCTTC.

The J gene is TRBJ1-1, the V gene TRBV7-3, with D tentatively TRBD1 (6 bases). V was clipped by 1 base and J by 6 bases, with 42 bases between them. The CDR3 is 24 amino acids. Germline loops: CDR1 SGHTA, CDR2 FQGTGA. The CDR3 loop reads CASSLNPPTRAVLSGGGKDAEAFF. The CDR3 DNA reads TGTGCCAGCAGCTTAAACCCCCCAACGCGAGCGGTTCTTTCTGGGGGGGGCAAGGACGCTGAAGCTTTCTTT. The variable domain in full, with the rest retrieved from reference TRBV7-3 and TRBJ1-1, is GAGVSQTPSNKVTEKGKYVELRCDPISGHTALYWYRQSLGQGPEFLIYFQGTGAADDSGLPNDRFFAVRPEGSVSTLKIQRTERGDSAVYLCASSLNPPTRAVLSGGGKDAEAFFGQGTRLTVV.

The CDR3: CASSSVRTGDLTF. CDR3 DNA sequence: TGTGCCAGCAGTTCTGTACGGACAGGGGATCTCACCTTC. This chain uses TRBV27 with TRBJ1-2; 9 bases align to TRBD1. V lost 4 bases to trimming and J lost 13 bases; unmatched junction nucleotides: 10. CDR1 MNHEY and CDR2 SMNVEV come from the germline V gene (reference sequence). This CDR3 has 13 amino acids.

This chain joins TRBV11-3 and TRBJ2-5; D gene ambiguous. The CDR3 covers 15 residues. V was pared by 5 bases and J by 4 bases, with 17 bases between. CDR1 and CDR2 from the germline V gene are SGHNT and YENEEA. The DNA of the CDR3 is TGTGCCAGCAGCCTCGACCGACTCACGGGAGAGACCCAGTACTTC. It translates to CASSLDRLTGETQYF.

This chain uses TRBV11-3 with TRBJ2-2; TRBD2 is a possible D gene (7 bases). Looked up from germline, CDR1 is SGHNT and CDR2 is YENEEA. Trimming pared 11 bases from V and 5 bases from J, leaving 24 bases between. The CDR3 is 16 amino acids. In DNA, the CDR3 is TGTGCCTGTAGCACGGGGGGCGCAGGGTCTACCGGGGAGCTGTTTTTT. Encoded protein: CACSTGGAGSTGELFF. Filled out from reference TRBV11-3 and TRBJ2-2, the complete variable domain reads EAGVVQSPRYKIIEKKQPVAFWCNPISGHNTLYWYLQNLGQGPELLIRYENEEAVDDSQLPKDRFSAERLKGVDSTLKIQPAELGDSAVYLCACSTGGAGSTGELFFGEGSRLTVL.

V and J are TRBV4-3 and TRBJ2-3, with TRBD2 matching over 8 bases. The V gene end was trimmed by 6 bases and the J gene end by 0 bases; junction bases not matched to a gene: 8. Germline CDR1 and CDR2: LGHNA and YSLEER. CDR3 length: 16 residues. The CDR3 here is CASSPLTSGSTDTQYF. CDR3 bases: TGCGCCAGCAGTCCACTCACTAGCGGCAGCACAGATACGCAGTATTTT.

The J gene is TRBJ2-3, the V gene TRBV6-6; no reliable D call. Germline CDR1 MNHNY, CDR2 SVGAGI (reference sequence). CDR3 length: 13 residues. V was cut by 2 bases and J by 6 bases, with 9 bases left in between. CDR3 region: CASSYPERDTQYF. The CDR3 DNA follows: TGTGCCAGCAGTTACCCAGAGAGGGATACGCAGTATTTT.

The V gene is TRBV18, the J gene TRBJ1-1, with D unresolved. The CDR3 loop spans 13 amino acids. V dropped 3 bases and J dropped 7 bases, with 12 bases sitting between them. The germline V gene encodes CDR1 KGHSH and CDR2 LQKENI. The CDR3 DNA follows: TGTGCCAGCTCACCGAGTGAAGCGGTTGAAGCTTTCTTT. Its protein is CASSPSEAVEAFF.

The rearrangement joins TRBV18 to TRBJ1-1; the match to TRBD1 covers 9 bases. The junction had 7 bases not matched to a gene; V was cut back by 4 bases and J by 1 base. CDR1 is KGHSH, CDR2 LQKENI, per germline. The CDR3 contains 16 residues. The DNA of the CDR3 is TGTGCCAGCTCACTAAAGGACAGGGGAGGGAACACTGAAGCTTTCTTT. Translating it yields CASSLKDRGGNTEAFF.

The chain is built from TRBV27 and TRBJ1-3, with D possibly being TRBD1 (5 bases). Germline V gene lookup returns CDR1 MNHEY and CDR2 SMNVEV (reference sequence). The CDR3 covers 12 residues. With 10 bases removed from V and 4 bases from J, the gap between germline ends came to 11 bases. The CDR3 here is CATSPGGNTIYF. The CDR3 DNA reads TGTGCCACTAGTCCAGGGGGAAACACCATATATTTT.

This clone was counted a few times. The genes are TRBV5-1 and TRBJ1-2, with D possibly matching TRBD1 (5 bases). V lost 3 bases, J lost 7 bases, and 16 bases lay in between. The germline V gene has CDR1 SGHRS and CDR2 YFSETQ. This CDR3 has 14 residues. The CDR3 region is CASSSSSAGLGYTF. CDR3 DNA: TGCGCCAGCAGCTCCTCCTCGGCAGGGCTTGGCTACACCTTC.

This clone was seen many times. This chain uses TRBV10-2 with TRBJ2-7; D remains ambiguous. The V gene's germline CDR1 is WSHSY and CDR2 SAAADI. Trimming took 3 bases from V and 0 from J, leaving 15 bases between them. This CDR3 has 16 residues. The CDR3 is CASSDFRRLSSYEQYF. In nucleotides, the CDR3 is TGCGCCAGCAGTGATTTCCGGCGGCTTAGCTCCTACGAGCAGTACTTC.

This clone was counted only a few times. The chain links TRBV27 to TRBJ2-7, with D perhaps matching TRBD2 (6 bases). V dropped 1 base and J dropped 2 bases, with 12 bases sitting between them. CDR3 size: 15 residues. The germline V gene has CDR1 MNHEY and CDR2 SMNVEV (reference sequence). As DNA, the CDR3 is TGTGCCAGCAGTTTATGGGCTAGCGCTACCTACGAGCAGTACTTC. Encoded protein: CASSLWASATYEQYF.

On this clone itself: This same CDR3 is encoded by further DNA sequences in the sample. CDR3: CASSLGQMNTEAFF. Here the CDR3 DNA reads TGTGCCAGCAGCCTGGGACAGATGAACACTGAAGCTTTCTTT. The V call is TRBV7-9, the J call TRBJ1-1, with 7 bases identical to TRBD1. Looked up from germline, CDR1 is SEHNR and CDR2 is FQNEAQ (reference sequence). Germline trimming cut 5 bases from V and 0 bases from J; bases unmatched to any gene: 3. The CDR3 extends over 14 amino acids.

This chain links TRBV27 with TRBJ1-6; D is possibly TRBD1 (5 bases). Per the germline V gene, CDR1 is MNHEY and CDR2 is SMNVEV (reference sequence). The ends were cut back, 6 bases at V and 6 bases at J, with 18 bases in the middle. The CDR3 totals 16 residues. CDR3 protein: CASRADRRGTNSPLHF. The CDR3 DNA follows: TGTGCCAGCAGGGCAGACAGAAGGGGAACTAATTCACCCCTCCACTTT.

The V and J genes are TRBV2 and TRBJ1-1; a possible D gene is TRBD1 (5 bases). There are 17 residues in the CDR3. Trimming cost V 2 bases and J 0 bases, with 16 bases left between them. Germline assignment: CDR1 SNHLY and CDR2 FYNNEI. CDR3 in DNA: TGTGCCAGCAGTGAATGGGGGGGGACTAGAATGAACACTGAAGCTTTCTTT. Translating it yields CASSEWGGTRMNTEAFF.